The sequence of this TCR beta chain was determined in a study of CD8+ T cells in alopecia areata. Isolated RNA was reverse transcribed into cDNA used as the sequencing template. Here immunoSEQ multiplex PCR was the method, and the copy in TCRdb shows in-frame clones only, minus some. The sample has about 160,000 clones; about 71% are singletons. The treatment denotes: oral pan-JAK inhibitor, 5-10 mg twice daily. The source of this sequence is a human donor with alopecia areata. The specimen was CD4+ T cells sorted from blood, collected at week 4, from a patient treated with tofacitinib.

DNA for the CDR3: TGTGCCAGCAGCCCTCTAGCGGGGATATACAATGAGCAGTTCTTC. This translates into CASSPLAGIYNEQFF. The rearrangement joins TRBV9 to TRBJ2-1; 9 bases match TRBD2. J lost 4 bases, V lost 4 bases, and 6 bases had no gene match. The germline gives CDR1 SGDLS, CDR2 YYNGEE. This CDR3 has 15 residues. The complete variable domain, with remaining parts taken from reference TRBV9 and TRBJ2-1, reads DSGVTQTPKHLITATGQRVTLRCSPRSGDLSVYWYQQSLDQGLQFLIQYYNGEERAKGNILERFSAQQFPDLHSELNLSSLELGDSALYFCASSPLAGIYNEQFFGPGTRLTVL.